Below, 31 T cell receptor beta chains from the same sample are listed, as sequenced in a study of post-analysis software for immune sequencing data. Their recognized antigens are unknown. Findings of the study overall: Four or five TRBV segments (TRBV5-6, TRBV5-1 and TRBV20-1 among them) occurred more frequently in patients than in controls.

The TCR beta cDNA libraries carried unique molecular identifiers. From the PCR reads, TCRdb called clonotypes with MiXCR, one entry per CDR3 protein. The repertoire has around 260,000 distinct CDR3 sequences, 30% to 45% of them found once; the top ten carry approximately 4.6%. Sequencing was carried out using blood. All receptors derive from a girl aged 5 to 17 with multiple sclerosis.

The J gene is TRBJ2-7, the V gene TRBV20-1; D gene uncertain. The J call may be faulty, since TRBJ2-5 better matches the DNA end. The germline CDR1 and CDR2 sequences are DFQATT and SNEGSKA (reference sequence). The length of the CDR3 is 15 residues. The CDR3 nucleotides are TGCAGTGCTAGAGATGGAGTCTTAGTCAGGGAGACCCAGTACTTC. Translated, it gives CSARDGVLVRETQYF.

The chain is built from TRBV7-8 and TRBJ1-2; perhaps TRBD1 as D (5 bases). CDR3 length: 13 residues. Trimming took 1 base from V and 3 from J, leaving 6 bases between them. The germline V gene has CDR1 SGHVS and CDR2 FQNEAQ. The DNA of the CDR3 is TGTGCCAGCAGCTTAGTGGGGGACTATGGCTACACCTTC. This encodes CASSLVGDYGYTF.

This sequence joins TRBV5-1 and TRBJ1-1; 8 bases are shared with TRBD1. CDR1 and CDR2 from the germline V gene are SGHRS and YFSETQ. With V trimmed by 3 bases and J by 6 bases, 7 bases remained unmatched. The CDR3 consists of 14 residues. Written as DNA, the CDR3 is TGCGCCAGCAGCTCGAGACAGGGGCTTTCTGAAGCTTTCTTT. Its translation is CASSSRQGLSEAFF.

This clonotype has a count of ten or more. The CDR3: CAISELPPNDRTSTDTQYF. DNA for the CDR3: TGTGCCATCAGTGAGCTCCCCCCTAACGACAGGACTAGCACAGATACGCAGTATTTT. The rearrangement joins TRBV10-3 to TRBJ2-3; weak D call: TRBD1 (6 bases). V lost 2 bases and J 0 bases, leaving 21 bases between the germline ends. The CDR3 length is 19 residues. Germline CDR1 reads ENHRY; CDR2 reads SYGVKD.

The V and J genes are TRBV18 and TRBJ1-5; D gene ambiguous. Trimming removed 2 bases at V and 4 bases at J, with 9 bases between. This CDR3 contains 14 residues. Germline CDR1 is KGHSH and CDR2 is LQKENI. The CDR3 region has the DNA TGTGCCAGCTCACCAAAGGAGGGTAATCAGCCCCAGCATTTT. This translates into CASSPKEGNQPQHF.

A single count supports this clonotype. The junction departs from the called germline gene at one end, perhaps through a read error. The rearrangement joins TRBV5-1 to TRBJ2-3; no firm D call. Germline CDR1 is SGHRS and CDR2 is YFSETQ. This CDR3 contains 13 residues. The CDR3 here is CASSIFVTDTQYF. The CDR3, as DNA: TGCGCTAGCAGCATATTCGTCACAGATACGCAGTATTTT.

In its sample, this clonotype was seen many times. The chain has TRBV6-5 and TRBJ1-5, with D possibly being TRBD1 (5 bases). The V and J ends lost 5 bases and 7 bases respectively, with 9 bases between them. The germline V gene has CDR1 MNHEY and CDR2 SVGAGI. The length of the CDR3 is 12 residues. CDR3 DNA: TGTGCCAGCAGTCTCCGGGGGCAGCCCCAGCATTTT. It specifies CASSLRGQPQHF.

This clonotype has ten or more counts. V usage is TRBV5-1 and J usage is TRBJ1-2; 11 bases map to TRBD1. V lost 0 bases, J lost 3 bases, and 1 base stayed unmatched. The CDR3 runs to 15 residues. Germline-derived CDR1 and CDR2 are SGHRS and YFSETQ. CDR3 DNA: TGCGCCAGCAGCTTGGGGACAGGGGGCGACTATGGCTACACCTTC. Protein: CASSLGTGGDYGYTF.

At least ten counts were recorded for this clonotype. The chain is built from TRBV20-1 and TRBJ1-2; maybe TRBD1 (5 bases). The germline gives CDR1 DFQATT, CDR2 SNEGSKA (reference sequence). The CDR3 is 15 amino acids. With 5 bases removed from V and 3 bases from J, the gap between germline ends came to 19 bases. CDR3 bases: TGCAGTGCTGCCAGGGCGTCCGGGGGGGACTATGGCTACACCTTC. Translated: CSAARASGGDYGYTF.

Regarding this clonotype: A much more abundant neighbour one base away suggests this may be a read error. The chain carries TRBV20-1 and TRBJ1-1, with D perhaps matching TRBD1 (6 bases). The CDR3 runs to 15 residues. Trimming stripped 0 bases from V and 4 bases from J, with 15 bases between. Germline V lookup: CDR1 DFQATT, CDR2 SNEGSKA (reference sequence). The CDR3 bases are TGCAGTGCTAGAGAGGGGGCCAGGGGCGTCACTGAAGCTTTCTTT. This codes for CSAREGARGVTEAFF.

The rearrangement links TRBV4-1 to TRBJ2-1, with D perhaps TRBD2 (5 bases). Trimming removed 0 bases at V and 9 bases at J, with 12 bases between. The CDR3 is 14 residues long. The germline gives CDR1 MGHRA, CDR2 YSYEKL. DNA of the CDR3: TGCGCCAGCAGCCAAGATCAAACGGGGAGTGAGCAGTTCTTC. Protein: CASSQDQTGSEQFF.

The chain combines TRBV6-5 with TRBJ1-5; perhaps TRBD1 as D (6 bases). The V end lost 6 bases, the J end lost 3 bases, and 12 bases lay between the germline ends. Germline V gene data show CDR1 as MNHEY and CDR2 as SVGAGI. The CDR3 spans 14 residues. The CDR3 sequence is CASSPGAINQPQHF. The CDR3 bases are TGTGCCAGCAGCCCGGGGGCGATCAATCAGCCCCAGCATTTT.

The genes are TRBV28 and TRBJ2-5; D may correspond to TRBD1 or TRBD2 (5 bases each). The V gene's germline CDR1 is MDHEN and CDR2 SYDVKM. The CDR3 is 16 residues long. Trimming removed 6 bases at V and 5 bases at J, with 22 bases between. CDR3 sequence (DNA): TGTGCCAGCAGCTCACCCACCGGGACGGGGTGGGAGACCCAGTACTTC. Protein product: CASSSPTGTGWETQYF.

The rearrangement joins TRBV11-2 to TRBJ1-5, with 9 bases fitting TRBD1. The ends lost 1 base at V and 9 bases at J; junction bases unmatched: 10. The CDR3 covers 16 residues. Germline V lookup: CDR1 SGHAT, CDR2 FQNNGV. The CDR3 loop reads CASSLGRGTGSSPQHF. Here the CDR3 DNA reads TGTGCCAGCAGCTTAGGGCGGGGGACAGGGTCGTCGCCCCAGCATTTT.

In its sample, this clonotype was seen once. This chain joins TRBV10-3 and TRBJ1-2; 7 bases match TRBD1. J lost 4 bases, V lost 4 bases, and 6 bases had no gene match. Germline V gene lookup returns CDR1 ENHRY and CDR2 SYGVKD. The CDR3 runs to 14 residues. In DNA, the CDR3 is TGTGCCATCAGTGGAACAGGGGCAGGCTATGGCTACACCTTC. It yields the protein CAISGTGAGYGYTF.

Remarks on this clonotype: This could be a read error, since a much larger clone is one nucleotide away. This chain connects TRBV6-4 to TRBJ1-5; no definite D call. From germline, CDR1 is MRHNA and CDR2 SNTAGT. V dropped 6 bases and J dropped 4 bases, with 10 bases sitting between them. The CDR3 totals 13 residues. This chain's CDR3 is CASRDESNQPQHF. CDR3 bases: TGTGCCAGCAGGGACGAGAGTAATCAGCCCCAGCATTTT.

In its sample, this clonotype was seen many times. The chain uses TRBV4-2 and TRBJ1-1; 9 nucleotides align to TRBD1. Germline values: CDR1 LGHNA, CDR2 YNFKEQ. V trimming: 0 bases; J trimming: 8 bases; junction bases outside the gene matches: 7. This CDR3 contains 15 residues. The CDR3 DNA reads as TGTGCCAGCAGCCAAGAGGGACAGGGAGGTACCGAAGCTTTCTTT. Its translation: CASSQEGQGGTEAFF.

To note about this clonotype: This may be a read error: a much more frequent sequence differs by one nucleotide. This CDR3 is missing its conserved last phenylalanine or tryptophan, likely due to a read error. This sequence joins TRBV12-3 or TRBV12-4 and TRBJ2-1, with D possibly matching TRBD1 (7 bases). Trimming took off 6 bases at V and 6 bases at J, with 18 bases between the two ends. The CDR3 contains 15 residues. CDR3 amino acids: CASRGAGTEINEQFC. In DNA, the CDR3 is TGTGCCAGCAGGGGGGCGGGGACAGAAATCAATGAGCAGTTCTGC.

This clonotype was picked up many times. The V gene is TRBV6-6, the J gene TRBJ1-2; D call uncertain. The CDR3 spans 16 residues. From germline, CDR1 is MNHNY and CDR2 SVGAGI (reference sequence). Trimming pared 0 bases from V and 4 bases from J, leaving 15 bases between. The CDR3 DNA reads TGTGCCAGCAGTTACTCGAGCGTCGGCGAGCCCTATGGCTACACCTTC. Its protein product is CASSYSSVGEPYGYTF.

Worth noting for this clonotype: Given a much more abundant clone one base away, this may be a read error. The rearrangement links TRBV6-2 or TRBV6-3 to TRBJ2-1; no definite D call. The CDR3 runs 12 residues. Trimming stripped 4 bases from V and 6 bases from J, with 7 bases between. The germline CDR1 and CDR2 sequences are MNHEY and SVGEGT. CDR3 coding DNA: TGTGCCAGCAGTTTCTATGGCAATGAGCAGTTCTTC. Its protein is CASSFYGNEQFF.

Ten or more counts support this clonotype. This rearrangement joins TRBV29-1 to TRBJ2-5; either TRBD1 or TRBD2 may fit D (6 bases each). The CDR3 is made up of 12 amino acids. Trimming shortened V by 7 bases and J by 5 bases, and 14 bases separated the two germline ends. CDR1 and CDR2 (germline): SQVTM, ANQGSEA. The CDR3 DNA reads TGCAGCGGTGGGCGAGGGGGGGAGACCCAGTACTTC. It is translated as CSGGRGGETQYF.

This clonotype was seen at least ten times. The genes are TRBV28 and TRBJ1-5, with TRBD1 identical over 9 bases. This CDR3 contains 14 residues. From germline, CDR1 is MDHEN and CDR2 SYDVKM. V was pared by 6 bases and J by 6 bases, with 6 bases of the junction left unmatched. The DNA of the CDR3 is TGTGCCAGCAGCACAGGGGGCTTCGTTCAGCCCCAGCATTTT. Amino acid sequence: CASSTGGFVQPQHF.

This clonotype was observed many times. The V and J genes are TRBV11-2 and TRBJ2-5; no definite D call. CDR1 and CDR2 (germline): SGHAT, FQNNGV. Trimming cost V 7 bases and J 0 bases, with 12 bases left between them. The CDR3 extends over 14 amino acids. This chain's CDR3 is CASTLDQYQETQYF. CDR3 coding DNA: TGTGCCAGCACCTTGGACCAGTACCAAGAGACCCAGTACTTC.

The chain couples TRBV7-2 to TRBJ1-6; 10 positions agree with TRBD1. The V and J ends lost 3 bases and 9 bases, in that order; junction bases with no gene match: 5. There are 15 residues in the CDR3. Germline V gene sequence: CDR1 SGHTA, CDR2 FQGNSA. The CDR3 is CASSLDRGFGSPLHF. For the CDR3, the DNA is TGTGCCAGCAGCTTGGACAGGGGGTTCGGTTCACCCCTCCACTTT.

The J gene is TRBJ1-3, the V gene TRBV3-1; D call uncertain. Germline values: CDR1 LGHDT, CDR2 YNNKEL (reference sequence). This CDR3 comprises 14 residues. Trimming shortened V by 7 bases and J by 0 bases, and 10 bases separated the two germline ends. The CDR3 is CASTSSDSGNTIYF. In DNA form, the CDR3 reads TGTGCCAGCACCTCGAGCGACTCTGGAAACACCATATATTTT.

There are a few counts of this clonotype. The chain carries TRBV7-6 and TRBJ2-2; 8 bases map to TRBD1. Germline CDR1 reads SGHVS; CDR2 reads FNYEAQ. V lost 5 bases to trimming and J lost 8 bases; unmatched junction nucleotides: 4. This CDR3 region has 13 residues. CDR3 loop: CASSQDRAGELFF. CDR3 sequence (DNA): TGTGCCAGCAGCCAGGACAGGGCGGGGGAGCTGTTTTTT.

This clonotype showed up many times. The CDR3 DNA reads as TGTGCCAGCAGTTTAAGTGGGAGATCCGCCAAAAACATTCAGTACTTC. The encoded protein is CASSLSGRSAKNIQYF. The rearrangement joins TRBV27 to TRBJ2-4; a weak D match, TRBD2 (5 bases). The V gene's germline CDR1 is MNHEY and CDR2 SMNVEV (reference sequence). The germline V and J ends were trimmed by 2 bases and 1 base, with 12 bases remaining between them. The CDR3 totals 16 residues.

This rearrangement joins TRBV21-1 to TRBJ2-5; the table gives TRBD1 as D, unverified against the DNA. The J call may be mistaken, given a closer DNA end match to TRBJ2-7. TRBV21-1 is a pseudogene. CDR3 length: 14 amino acids. CDR3 protein: CASSRYRDGYEQYF. CDR3 DNA sequence: TGTGCCAGCAGCAGGTACCGGGACGGCTACGAGCAGTACTTC.

This clonotype has a count of ten or more. The rearrangement uses TRBV28 and TRBJ1-1, with 7 bases identical to TRBD1. The V gene's germline CDR1 is MDHEN and CDR2 SYDVKM. V was clipped by 1 base and J by 10 bases; unmatched bases: 9. CDR3 length equals 14 residues. This CDR3 reads CASSLSDRAWGAFF. CDR3 DNA: TGTGCCAGCAGTTTATCTGACAGGGCTTGGGGAGCTTTCTTT.

In the case of this clonotype: This clone may be a read error of a much larger clone one base away. The final CDR3 position lacks the conserved phenylalanine or tryptophan, pointing to a likely read error. This sequence joins TRBV9 and TRBJ1-6; D perhaps matches TRBD1 (6 bases). V lost 4 bases to trimming and J lost 9 bases, with 17 bases between them. The CDR3 is made up of 15 amino acids. Germline loops: CDR1 SGDLS, CDR2 YYNGEE. The CDR3 DNA sequence: TGTGCCAGCAGCCTACAGGGAGCTATAGGTTCACCCCTCCACGTT. As protein: CASSLQGAIGSPLHV.

About this clonotype itself: A much larger clonotype is one base distant, so this may be a read error. The V and J genes are TRBV29-1 and TRBJ1-4; weak D call: TRBD1 (5 bases). The V gene lost 6 bases and the J gene lost 8 bases, with 16 bases spanning the gap. This CDR3 has 13 amino acids. Germline CDR1 and CDR2: SQVTM and ANQGSEA. This CDR3 is CSVSGAVQEKLFF. The CDR3 DNA sequence: TGCAGCGTCTCCGGGGCAGTACAGGAAAAACTGTTTTTT.